This TCR beta chain was captured in a study of blood T cell repertoires in COVID-19. Looking at the study overall: In each case, the material was cDNA or gDNA derived from T cells, B-cell-depleted T cells, or PBMCs.

This clone came up a few times. Unmatched junction bases numbered 4, after V lost 3 bases and J lost 4 bases. This CDR3 region has 15 residues. CDR1 is SSHAT and CDR2 is FNYEAQ in the germline V gene (reference sequence). In the original analysis: The assay estimated nucleated cells by amplifying reference gene primers. Method: immunoSEQ multiplex PCR; TCRdb's copy keeps in-frame clones and lacks some. V and J calls and clone size are as listed in that table; D and trimming were resolved from the DNA. The data contain around 100,000 clones, over 70% of them seen just once; the ten biggest clones take up roughly 0.83%.

The rearrangement links TRBV7-7 to TRBJ2-2, with TRBD1 identical over 8 bases. The TCR comes from an older woman with acute or convalescent COVID-19. Sequencing was performed on peripheral blood. The CDR3: CASSLGTGATGELFF. The DNA for the CDR3 is TGTGCCAGCAGCTTGGGGACAGGAGCCACCGGGGAGCTGTTTTTT.